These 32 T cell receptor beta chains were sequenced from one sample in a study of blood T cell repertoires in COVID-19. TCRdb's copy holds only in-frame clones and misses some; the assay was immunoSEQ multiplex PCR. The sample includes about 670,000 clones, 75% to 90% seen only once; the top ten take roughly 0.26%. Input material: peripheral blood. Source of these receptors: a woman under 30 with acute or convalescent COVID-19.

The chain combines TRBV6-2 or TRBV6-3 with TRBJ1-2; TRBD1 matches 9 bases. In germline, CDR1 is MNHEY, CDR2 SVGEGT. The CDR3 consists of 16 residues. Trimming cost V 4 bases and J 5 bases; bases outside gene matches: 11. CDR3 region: CASSWGQGGLLYGYTF. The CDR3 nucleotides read TGTGCCAGCAGTTGGGGACAGGGTGGCCTCCTATATGGCTACACCTTC.

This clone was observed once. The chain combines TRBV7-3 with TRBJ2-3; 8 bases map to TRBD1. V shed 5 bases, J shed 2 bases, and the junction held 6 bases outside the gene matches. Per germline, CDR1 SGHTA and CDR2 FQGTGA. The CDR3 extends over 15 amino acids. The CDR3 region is CASSDRQGPTDTQYF. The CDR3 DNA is TGTGCCAGCAGCGACCGACAGGGGCCCACAGATACGCAGTATTTT.

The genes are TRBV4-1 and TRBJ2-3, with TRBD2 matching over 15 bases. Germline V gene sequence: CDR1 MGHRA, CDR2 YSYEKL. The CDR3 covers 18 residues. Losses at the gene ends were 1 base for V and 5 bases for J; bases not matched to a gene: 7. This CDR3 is CASSQGPGLAGGIDTQYF. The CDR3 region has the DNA TGCGCCAGCAGCCAAGGCCCGGGACTAGCGGGGGGAATAGATACGCAGTATTTT.

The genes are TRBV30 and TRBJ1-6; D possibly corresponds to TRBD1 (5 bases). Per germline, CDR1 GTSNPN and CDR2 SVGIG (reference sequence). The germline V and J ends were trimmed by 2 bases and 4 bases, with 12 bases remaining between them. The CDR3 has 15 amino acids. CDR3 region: CAWSWGEAYNSPLHF. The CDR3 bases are TGTGCCTGGAGTTGGGGGGAGGCGTATAATTCACCCCTCCACTTT.

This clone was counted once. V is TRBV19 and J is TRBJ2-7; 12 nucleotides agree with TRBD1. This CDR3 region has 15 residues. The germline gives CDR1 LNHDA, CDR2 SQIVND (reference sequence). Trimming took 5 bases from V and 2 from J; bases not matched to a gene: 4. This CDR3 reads CASSVWDRGPYEQYF. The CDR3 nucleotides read TGTGCCAGTAGTGTGTGGGACAGGGGGCCCTACGAGCAGTACTTC.

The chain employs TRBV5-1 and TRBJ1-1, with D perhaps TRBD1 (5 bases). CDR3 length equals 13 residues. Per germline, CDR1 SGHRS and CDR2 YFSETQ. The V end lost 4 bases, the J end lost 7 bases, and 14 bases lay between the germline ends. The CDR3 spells CASSLRGGDEAFF. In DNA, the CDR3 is TGCGCCAGCAGCCTCCGGGGCGGGGATGAAGCTTTCTTT.

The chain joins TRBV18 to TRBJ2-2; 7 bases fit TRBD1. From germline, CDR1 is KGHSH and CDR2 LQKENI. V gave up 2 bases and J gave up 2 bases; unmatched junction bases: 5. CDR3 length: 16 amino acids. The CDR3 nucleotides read TGTGCCAGCTCACCAAAACAGGGGCCCAACACCGGGGAGCTGTTTTTT. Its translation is CASSPKQGPNTGELFF.

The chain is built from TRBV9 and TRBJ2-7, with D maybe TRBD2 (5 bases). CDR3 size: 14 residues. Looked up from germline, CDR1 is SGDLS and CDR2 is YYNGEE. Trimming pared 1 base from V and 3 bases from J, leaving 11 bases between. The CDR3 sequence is CASSVSTDYYEQYF. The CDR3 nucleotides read TGTGCCAGCAGCGTATCTACAGACTACTACGAGCAGTACTTC.

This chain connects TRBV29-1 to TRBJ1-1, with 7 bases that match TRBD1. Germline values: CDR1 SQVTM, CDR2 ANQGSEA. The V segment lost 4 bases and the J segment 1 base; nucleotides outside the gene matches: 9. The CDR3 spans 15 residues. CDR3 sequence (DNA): TGCAGCGTTGTTTCACCGGGACAGCAGAACACTGAAGCTTTCTTT. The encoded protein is CSVVSPGQQNTEAFF.

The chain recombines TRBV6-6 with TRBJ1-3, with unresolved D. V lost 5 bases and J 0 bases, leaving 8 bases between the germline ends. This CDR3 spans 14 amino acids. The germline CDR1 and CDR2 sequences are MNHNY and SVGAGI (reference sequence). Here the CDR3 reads CASSENPSGNTIYF. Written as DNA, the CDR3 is TGTGCCAGCAGTGAGAACCCCTCTGGAAACACCATATATTTT.

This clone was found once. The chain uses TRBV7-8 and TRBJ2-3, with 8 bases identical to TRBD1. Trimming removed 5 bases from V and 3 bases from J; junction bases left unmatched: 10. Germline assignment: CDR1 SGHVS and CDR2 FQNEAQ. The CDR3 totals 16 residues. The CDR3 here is CASSPWTGKVTDTQYF. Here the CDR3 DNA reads TGTGCCAGCAGCCCTTGGACAGGGAAGGTAACAGATACGCAGTATTTT. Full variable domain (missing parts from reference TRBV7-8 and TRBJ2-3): GAGVSQSPRYKVAKRGQDVALRCDPISGHVSLFWYQQALGQGPEFLTYFQNEAQLDKSGLPSDRFFAERPEGSVSTLKIQRTQQEDSAVYLCASSPWTGKVTDTQYFGPGTRLTVL.

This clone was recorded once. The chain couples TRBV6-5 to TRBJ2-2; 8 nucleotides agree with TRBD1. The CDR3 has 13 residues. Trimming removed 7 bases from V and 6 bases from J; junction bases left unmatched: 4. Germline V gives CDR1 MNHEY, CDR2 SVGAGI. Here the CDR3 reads CASKVQGAGELFF. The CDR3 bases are TGTGCCAGCAAAGTACAGGGGGCCGGGGAGCTGTTTTTT.

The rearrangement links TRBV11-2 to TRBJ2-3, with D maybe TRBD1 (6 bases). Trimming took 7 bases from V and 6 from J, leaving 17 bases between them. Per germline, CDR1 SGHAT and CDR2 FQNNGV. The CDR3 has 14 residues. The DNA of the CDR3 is TGTGCCAGCACCCTTTTCACAGGGTTGGATACGCAGTATTTT. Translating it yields CASTLFTGLDTQYF.

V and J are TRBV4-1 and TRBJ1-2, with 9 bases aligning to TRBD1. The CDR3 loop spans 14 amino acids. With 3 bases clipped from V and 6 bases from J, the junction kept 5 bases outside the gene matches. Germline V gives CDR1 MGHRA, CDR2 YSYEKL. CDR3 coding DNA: TGCGCCAGCAGCCAGGGGCGGGACAGGGATGGCTACACCTTC. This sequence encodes CASSQGRDRDGYTF.

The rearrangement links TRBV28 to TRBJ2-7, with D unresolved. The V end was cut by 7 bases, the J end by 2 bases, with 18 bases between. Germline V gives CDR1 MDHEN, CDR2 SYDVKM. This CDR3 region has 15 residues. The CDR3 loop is CASTSQATKTYEQYF. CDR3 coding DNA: TGTGCCAGCACCTCCCAGGCGACGAAGACCTACGAGCAGTACTTC.

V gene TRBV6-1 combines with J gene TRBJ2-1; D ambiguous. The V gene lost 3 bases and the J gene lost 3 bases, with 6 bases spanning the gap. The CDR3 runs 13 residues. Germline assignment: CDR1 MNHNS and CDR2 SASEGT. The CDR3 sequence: CASSDLFYNEQFF. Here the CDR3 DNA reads TGTGCCAGCAGTGACCTTTTCTACAATGAGCAGTTCTTC.

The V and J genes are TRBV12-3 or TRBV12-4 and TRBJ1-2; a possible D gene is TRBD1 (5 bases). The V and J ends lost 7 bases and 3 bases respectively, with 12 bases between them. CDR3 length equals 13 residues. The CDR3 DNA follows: TGTGCCAGCAACCTAGGACAAGACTATGGCTACACCTTC. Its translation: CASNLGQDYGYTF.

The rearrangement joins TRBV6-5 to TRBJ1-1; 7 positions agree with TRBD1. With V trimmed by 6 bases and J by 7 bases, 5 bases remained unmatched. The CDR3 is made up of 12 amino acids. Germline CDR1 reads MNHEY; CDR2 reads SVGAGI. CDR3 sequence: CASSRQGGEAFF. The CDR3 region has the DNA TGTGCCAGCAGCAGACAGGGTGGTGAAGCTTTCTTT.

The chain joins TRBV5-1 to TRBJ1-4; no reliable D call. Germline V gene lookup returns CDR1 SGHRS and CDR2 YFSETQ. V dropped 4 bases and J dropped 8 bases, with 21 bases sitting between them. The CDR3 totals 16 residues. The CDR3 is CASSRNAREITEKLFF. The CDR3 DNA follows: TGCGCCAGCAGCCGAAATGCCCGGGAAATTACAGAAAAACTGTTTTTT.

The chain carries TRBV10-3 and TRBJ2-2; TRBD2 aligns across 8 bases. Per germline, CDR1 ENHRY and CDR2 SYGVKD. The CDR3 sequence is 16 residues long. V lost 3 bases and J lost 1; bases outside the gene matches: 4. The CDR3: CAISDGLAGNTGELFF. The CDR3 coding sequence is TGTGCCATCAGTGACGGGCTAGCGGGGAACACCGGGGAGCTGTTTTTT.

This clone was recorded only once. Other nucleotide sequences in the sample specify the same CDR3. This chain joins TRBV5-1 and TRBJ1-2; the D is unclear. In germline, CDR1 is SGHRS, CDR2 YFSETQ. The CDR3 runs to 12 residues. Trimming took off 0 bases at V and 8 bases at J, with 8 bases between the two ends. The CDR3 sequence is CASSLGGDGYTF. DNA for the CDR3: TGCGCCAGCAGCTTGGGAGGAGACGGCTACACCTTC. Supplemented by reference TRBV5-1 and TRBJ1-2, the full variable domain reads KAGVTQTPRYLIKTRGQQVTLSCSPISGHRSVSWYQQTPGQGLQFLFEYFSETQRNKGNFPGRFSGRQFSNSRSEMNVSTLELGDSALYLCASSLGGDGYTFGSGTRLTVV.

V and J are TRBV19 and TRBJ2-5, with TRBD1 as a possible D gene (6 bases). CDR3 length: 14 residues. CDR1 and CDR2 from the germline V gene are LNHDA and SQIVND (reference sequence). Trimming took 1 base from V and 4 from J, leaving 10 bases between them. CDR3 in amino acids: CASSIARGGETQYF. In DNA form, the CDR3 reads TGTGCCAGTAGTATAGCCAGGGGCGGAGAGACCCAGTACTTC.

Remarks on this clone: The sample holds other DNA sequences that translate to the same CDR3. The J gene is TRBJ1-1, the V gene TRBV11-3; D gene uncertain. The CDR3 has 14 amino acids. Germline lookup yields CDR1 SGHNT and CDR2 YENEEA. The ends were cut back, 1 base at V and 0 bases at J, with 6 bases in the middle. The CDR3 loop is CASSLGGLNTEAFF. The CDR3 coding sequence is TGTGCCAGCAGCTTAGGAGGGCTGAACACTGAAGCTTTCTTT.

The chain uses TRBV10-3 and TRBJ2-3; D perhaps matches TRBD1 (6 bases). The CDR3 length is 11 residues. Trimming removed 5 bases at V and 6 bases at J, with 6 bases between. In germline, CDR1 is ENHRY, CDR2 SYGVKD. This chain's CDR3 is CAISRGDTQYF. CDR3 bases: TGTGCCATCAGTAGGGGGGATACGCAGTATTTT.

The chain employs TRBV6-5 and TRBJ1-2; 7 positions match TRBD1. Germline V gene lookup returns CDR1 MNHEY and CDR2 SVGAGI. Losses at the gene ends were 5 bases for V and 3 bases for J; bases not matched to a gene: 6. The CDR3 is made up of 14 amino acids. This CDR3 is CASSRNRGHYGYTF. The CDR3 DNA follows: TGTGCCAGCAGTCGGAACAGGGGACACTATGGCTACACCTTC.

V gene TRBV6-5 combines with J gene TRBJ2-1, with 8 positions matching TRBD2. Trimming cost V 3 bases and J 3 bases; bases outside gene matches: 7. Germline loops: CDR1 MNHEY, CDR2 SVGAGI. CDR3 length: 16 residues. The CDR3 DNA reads TGTGCCAGCAGTTATAAAGCGGGGGTTATCTACAATGAGCAGTTCTTC. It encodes CASSYKAGVIYNEQFF.

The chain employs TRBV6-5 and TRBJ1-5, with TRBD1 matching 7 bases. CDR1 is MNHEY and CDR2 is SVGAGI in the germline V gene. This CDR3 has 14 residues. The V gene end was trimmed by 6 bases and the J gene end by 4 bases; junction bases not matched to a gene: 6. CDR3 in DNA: TGTGCCAGCAGCCAAGGGGGACAGAATCAGCCCCAGCATTTT. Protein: CASSQGGQNQPQHF.

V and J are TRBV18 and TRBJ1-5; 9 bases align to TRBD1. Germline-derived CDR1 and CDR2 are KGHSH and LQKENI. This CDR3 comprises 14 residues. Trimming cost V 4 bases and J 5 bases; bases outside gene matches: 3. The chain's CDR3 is CASSLGTGHQPQHF. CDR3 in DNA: TGTGCCAGCTCACTCGGGACAGGGCATCAGCCCCAGCATTTT.

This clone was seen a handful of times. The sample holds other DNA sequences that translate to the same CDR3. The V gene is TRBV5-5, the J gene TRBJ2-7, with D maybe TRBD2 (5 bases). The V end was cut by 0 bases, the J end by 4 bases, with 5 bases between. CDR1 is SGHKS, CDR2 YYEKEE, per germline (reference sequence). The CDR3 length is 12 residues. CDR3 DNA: TGTGCCAGCAGCTTGGGAGGGTACGAGCAGTACTTC. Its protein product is CASSLGGYEQYF.

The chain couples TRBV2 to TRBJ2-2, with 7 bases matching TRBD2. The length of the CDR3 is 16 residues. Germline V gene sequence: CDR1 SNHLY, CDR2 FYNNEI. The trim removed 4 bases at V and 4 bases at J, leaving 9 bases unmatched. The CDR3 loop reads CASSAGRDGGTGELFF. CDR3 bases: TGTGCCAGCAGTGCTGGGAGGGATGGTGGCACCGGGGAGCTGTTTTTT.

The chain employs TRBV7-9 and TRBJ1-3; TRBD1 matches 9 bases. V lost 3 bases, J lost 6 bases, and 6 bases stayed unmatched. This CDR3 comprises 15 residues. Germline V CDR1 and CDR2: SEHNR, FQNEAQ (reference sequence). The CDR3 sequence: CASSLGQGAENTIYF. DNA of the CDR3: TGTGCCAGCAGCTTGGGACAGGGCGCGGAAAACACCATATATTTT.

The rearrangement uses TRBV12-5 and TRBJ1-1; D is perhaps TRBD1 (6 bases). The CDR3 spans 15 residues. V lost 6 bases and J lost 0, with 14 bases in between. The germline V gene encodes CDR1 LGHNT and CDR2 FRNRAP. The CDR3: CASGPPTGLNTEAFF. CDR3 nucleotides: TGTGCTAGTGGCCCCCCGACAGGCCTGAACACTGAAGCTTTCTTT.